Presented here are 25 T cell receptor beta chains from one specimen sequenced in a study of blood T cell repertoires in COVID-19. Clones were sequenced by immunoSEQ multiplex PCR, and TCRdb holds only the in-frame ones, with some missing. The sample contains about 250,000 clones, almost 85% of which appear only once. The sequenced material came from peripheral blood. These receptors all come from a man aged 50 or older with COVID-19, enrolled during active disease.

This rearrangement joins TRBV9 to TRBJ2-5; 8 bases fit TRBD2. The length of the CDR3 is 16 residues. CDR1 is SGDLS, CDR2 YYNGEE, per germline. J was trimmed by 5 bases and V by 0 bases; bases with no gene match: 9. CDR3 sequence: CASSVAGGAARETQYF. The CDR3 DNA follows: TGTGCCAGCAGCGTAGCCGGGGGGGCCGCCAGGGAGACCCAGTACTTC.

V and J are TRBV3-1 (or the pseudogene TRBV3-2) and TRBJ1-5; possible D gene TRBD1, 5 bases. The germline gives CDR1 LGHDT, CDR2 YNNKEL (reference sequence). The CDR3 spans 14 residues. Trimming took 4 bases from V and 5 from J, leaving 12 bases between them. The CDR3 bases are TGTGCCAGCAGCCGGTGGGGCGCCGATCAGCCCCAGCATTTT. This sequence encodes CASSRWGADQPQHF.

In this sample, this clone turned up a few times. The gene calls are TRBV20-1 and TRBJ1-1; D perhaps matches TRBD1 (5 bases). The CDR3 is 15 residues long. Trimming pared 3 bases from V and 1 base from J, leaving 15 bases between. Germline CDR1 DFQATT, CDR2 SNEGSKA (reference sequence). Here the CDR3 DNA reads TGCAGTGCTAGTAACAGGCCTAATACGAACACTGAAGCTTTCTTT. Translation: CSASNRPNTNTEAFF.

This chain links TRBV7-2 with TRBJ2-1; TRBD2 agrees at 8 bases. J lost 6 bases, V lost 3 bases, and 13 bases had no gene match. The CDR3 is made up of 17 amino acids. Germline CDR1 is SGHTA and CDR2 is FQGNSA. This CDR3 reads CASSFWNGLAGVNEQFF. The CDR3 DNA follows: TGTGCCAGCAGCTTTTGGAACGGACTAGCCGGGGTCAATGAGCAGTTCTTC.

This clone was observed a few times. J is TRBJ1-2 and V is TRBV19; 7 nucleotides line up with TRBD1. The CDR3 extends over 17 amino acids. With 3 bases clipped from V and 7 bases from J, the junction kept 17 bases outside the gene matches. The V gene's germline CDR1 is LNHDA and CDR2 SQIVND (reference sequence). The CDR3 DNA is TGTGCCAGTAGTATCCCTCGGGACAGCAGTTCATTTAGTGGCTACACCTTC. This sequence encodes CASSIPRDSSSFSGYTF.

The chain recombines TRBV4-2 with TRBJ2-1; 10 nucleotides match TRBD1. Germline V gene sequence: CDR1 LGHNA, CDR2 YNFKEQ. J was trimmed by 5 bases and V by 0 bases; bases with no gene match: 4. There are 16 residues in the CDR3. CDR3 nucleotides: TGTGCCAGCAGCCAAGATGGGACAGGGGCCCACAATGAGCAGTTCTTC. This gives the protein CASSQDGTGAHNEQFF.

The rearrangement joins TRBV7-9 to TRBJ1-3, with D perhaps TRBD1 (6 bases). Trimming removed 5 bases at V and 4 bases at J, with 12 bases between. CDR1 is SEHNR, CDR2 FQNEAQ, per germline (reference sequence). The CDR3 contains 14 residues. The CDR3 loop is CASSPRGPGNTIYF. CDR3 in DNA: TGTGCCAGCAGCCCGCGGGGGCCAGGAAACACCATATATTTT.

The chain's CDR3 is CASSPSQGYTGELFF. The CDR3 DNA reads as TGTGCCAGCAGCCCAAGTCAGGGGTACACCGGGGAGCTGTTTTTT. The chain links TRBV14 to TRBJ2-2; maybe TRBD1 (6 bases). In germline, CDR1 is SGHDN, CDR2 FVKESK. This CDR3 is 15 amino acids long. V was cut by 4 bases and J by 3 bases, with 12 bases left in between. Looking up the rest from reference TRBV14 and TRBJ2-2 gives the full variable domain: EAGVTQFPSHSVIEKGQTVTLRCDPISGHDNLYWYRRVMGKEIKFLLHFVKESKQDESGMPNNRFLAERTGGTYSTLKVQPAELEDSGVYFCASSPSQGYTGELFFGEGSRLTVL.

The DNA for the CDR3 is TGTGCCACCAGCAGAGGGTATACAGCAGGGGGCAGCCCGAACACCGGGGAGCTGTTTTTT. Encoded protein: CATSRGYTAGGSPNTGELFF. J is TRBJ2-2 and V is TRBV15; 8 bases agree with TRBD1. CDR1 LNHNV and CDR2 YYDKDF come from the germline V gene (reference sequence). The CDR3 is 20 residues long. Trimming removed 1 base from V and 0 bases from J; junction bases left unmatched: 13.

The DNA of the CDR3 is TGTGCCAGCAGCTTAGTCCCTAGCGGGGGGCTTAGCACAGATACGCAGTATTTT. Amino acids: CASSLVPSGGLSTDTQYF. This chain links TRBV11-2 with TRBJ2-3, with TRBD2 identical over 11 bases. V was pared by 1 base and J by 0 bases, with 6 bases of the junction left unmatched. The CDR3 is 18 amino acids. The germline CDR1 and CDR2 sequences are SGHAT and FQNNGV.

The CDR3 DNA reads as TGTGCCATCAGAAACAGCCTCAGCTCCTATAATTCACCCCTCCACTTT. This gives the protein CAIRNSLSSYNSPLHF. The gene calls are TRBV10-3 and TRBJ1-6; no reliable D call. This CDR3 is built from 16 residues. The germline V and J ends were trimmed by 6 bases and 0 bases, with 12 bases remaining between them. The germline CDR1 and CDR2 sequences are ENHRY and SYGVKD.

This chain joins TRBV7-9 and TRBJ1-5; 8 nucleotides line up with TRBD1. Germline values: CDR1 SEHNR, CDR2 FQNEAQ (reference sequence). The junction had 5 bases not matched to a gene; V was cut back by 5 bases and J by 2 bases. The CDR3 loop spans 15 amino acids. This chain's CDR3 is CASSPGQGGNQPQHF. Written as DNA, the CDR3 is TGTGCCAGCAGCCCCGGACAGGGCGGCAATCAGCCCCAGCATTTT.

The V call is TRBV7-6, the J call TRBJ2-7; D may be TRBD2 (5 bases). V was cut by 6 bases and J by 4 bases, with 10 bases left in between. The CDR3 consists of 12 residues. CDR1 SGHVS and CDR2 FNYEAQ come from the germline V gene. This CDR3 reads CASSQSGYEQYF. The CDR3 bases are TGTGCCAGCAGTCAAAGCGGATACGAGCAGTACTTC.

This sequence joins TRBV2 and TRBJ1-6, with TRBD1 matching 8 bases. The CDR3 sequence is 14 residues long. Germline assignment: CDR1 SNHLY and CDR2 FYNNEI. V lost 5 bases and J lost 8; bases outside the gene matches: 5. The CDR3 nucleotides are TGTGCCAGCAGTCAGGACAGGGTTGATTCACCCCTCCACTTT. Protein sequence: CASSQDRVDSPLHF.

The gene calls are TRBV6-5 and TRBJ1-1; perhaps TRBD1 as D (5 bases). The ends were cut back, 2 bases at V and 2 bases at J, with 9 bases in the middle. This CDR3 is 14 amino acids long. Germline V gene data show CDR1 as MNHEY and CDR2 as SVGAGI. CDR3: CASSYAGKNTEAFF. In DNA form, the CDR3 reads TGTGCCAGCAGTTACGCAGGGAAAAACACTGAAGCTTTCTTT.

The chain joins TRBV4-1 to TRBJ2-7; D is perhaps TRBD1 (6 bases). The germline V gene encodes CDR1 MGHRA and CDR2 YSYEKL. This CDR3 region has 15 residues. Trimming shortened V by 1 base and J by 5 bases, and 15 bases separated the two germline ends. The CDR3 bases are TGCGCCAGCAGCCAAGCCCAGGGGCGCTTAGACGAGCAGTACTTC. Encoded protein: CASSQAQGRLDEQYF.

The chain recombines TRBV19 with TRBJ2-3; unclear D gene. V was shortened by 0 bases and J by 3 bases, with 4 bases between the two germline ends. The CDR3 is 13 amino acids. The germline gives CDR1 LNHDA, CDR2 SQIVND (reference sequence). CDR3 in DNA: TGTGCCAGTAGTATAGATGAGACAGATACGCAGTATTTT. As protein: CASSIDETDTQYF.

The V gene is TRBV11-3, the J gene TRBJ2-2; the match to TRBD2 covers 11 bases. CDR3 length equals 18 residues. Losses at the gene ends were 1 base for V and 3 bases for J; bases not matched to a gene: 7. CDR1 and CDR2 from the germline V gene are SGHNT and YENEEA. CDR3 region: CASSLVLAGARDTGELFF. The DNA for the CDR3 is TGTGCCAGCAGCTTAGTACTAGCGGGGGCCCGGGACACCGGGGAGCTGTTTTTT.

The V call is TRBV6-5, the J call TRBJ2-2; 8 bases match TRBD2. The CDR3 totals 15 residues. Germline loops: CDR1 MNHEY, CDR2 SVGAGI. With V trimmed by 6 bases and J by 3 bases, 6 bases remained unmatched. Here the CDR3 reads CASRSGTRYTGELFF. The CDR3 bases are TGTGCCAGCAGGTCCGGGACTAGGTACACCGGGGAGCTGTTTTTT.

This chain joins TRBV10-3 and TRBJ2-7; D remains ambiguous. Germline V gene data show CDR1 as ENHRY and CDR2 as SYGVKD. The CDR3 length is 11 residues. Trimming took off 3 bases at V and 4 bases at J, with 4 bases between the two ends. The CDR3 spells CAISDQYEQYF. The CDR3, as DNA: TGTGCCATCAGTGACCAATACGAGCAGTACTTC.

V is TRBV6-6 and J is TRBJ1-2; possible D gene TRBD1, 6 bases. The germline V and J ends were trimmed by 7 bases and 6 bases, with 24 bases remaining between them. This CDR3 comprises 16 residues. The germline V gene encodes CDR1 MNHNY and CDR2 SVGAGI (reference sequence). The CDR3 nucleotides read TGTGCCAGCACCTACCTCGCTCGGGGGGGCGCCGATGGCTACACCTTC. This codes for CASTYLARGGADGYTF.

The CDR3 DNA follows: TGTGCCAGCAGAACGACAGGGTCCGCCACTGAAGCTTTCTTT. Translating gives CASRTTGSATEAFF. The chain joins TRBV6-6 to TRBJ1-1, with 7 bases matching TRBD1. CDR3 length: 14 amino acids. Germline assignment: CDR1 MNHNY and CDR2 SVGAGI (reference sequence). With 6 bases clipped from V and 4 bases from J, the junction kept 8 bases outside the gene matches.

In DNA, the CDR3 is TGTGCCAGCAGTAGGACTACCCCGGGAGGTTCGACCGGGGAGCTGTTTTTT. It codes for CASSRTTPGGSTGELFF. V is TRBV2 and J is TRBJ2-2, with 7 positions matching TRBD2. This CDR3 has 17 residues. Germline V gene sequence: CDR1 SNHLY, CDR2 FYNNEI. Trimming at V came to 5 bases and at J to 5 bases, leaving 14 bases not matched to a gene.

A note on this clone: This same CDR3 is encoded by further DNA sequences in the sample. CDR3 sequence reads: CASSRGSSGANVLTF. The CDR3 coding sequence is TGTGCCAGCAGCCGCGGGAGCTCTGGGGCCAACGTCCTGACTTTC. The rearrangement uses TRBV11-3 and TRBJ2-6, with TRBD2 identical over 7 bases. V dropped 5 bases and J dropped 0; count of bases not matched to a gene: 1. This CDR3 comprises 15 residues. Germline values: CDR1 SGHNT, CDR2 YENEEA.

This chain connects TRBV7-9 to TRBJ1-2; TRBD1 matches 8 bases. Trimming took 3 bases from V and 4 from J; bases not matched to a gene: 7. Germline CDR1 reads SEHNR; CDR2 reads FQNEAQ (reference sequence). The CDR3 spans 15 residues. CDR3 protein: CASSFLDRASYGYTF. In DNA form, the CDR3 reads TGTGCCAGCAGCTTCTTGGACAGGGCCTCCTATGGCTACACCTTC.